The 31 T cell receptor beta chains below were found in one sample sequenced in a study of cytomegalovirus exposure and HLA in healthy donors. The table came from immunoSEQ multiplex PCR; TCRdb's copy has only in-frame clones and leaves some out. The table lists around 250,000 clones, nearly 90% of them singletons, with 0.35% to 0.4% in the top ten. Material for sequencing was PBMCs. These receptors originate from a woman between 18 and 30 years old in good health and CMV-seronegative.

This clone was counted at least ten times. The chain recombines TRBV6-4 with TRBJ1-2; 8 bases align to TRBD1. V lost 5 bases and J lost 7; bases outside the gene matches: 9. CDR1 is MRHNA and CDR2 is SNTAGT in the germline V gene. This CDR3 contains 14 residues. The DNA of the CDR3 is TGTGCCAGCAGTAAGGACAGGGAGGCTTCTGGCTACACCTTC. Residues: CASSKDREASGYTF.

V usage is TRBV4-1 and J usage is TRBJ2-5, with 9 bases that match TRBD1. CDR3 length: 14 amino acids. Germline assignment: CDR1 MGHRA and CDR2 YSYEKL. Germline trimming cut 4 bases from V and 5 bases from J; bases unmatched to any gene: 5. The CDR3 DNA follows: TGCGCCAGCAGCCTGGGACAGGGCCCCGAGACCCAGTACTTC. It is translated as CASSLGQGPETQYF.

The rearrangement links TRBV19 to TRBJ2-7; no reliable D call. The CDR3 loop spans 14 amino acids. Germline CDR1 is LNHDA and CDR2 is SQIVND (reference sequence). V dropped 5 bases and J dropped 2 bases, with 13 bases sitting between them. The CDR3, as DNA: TGTGCCAGTAGTGGGCAAATTTCCACCTACGAGCAGTACTTC. The encoded protein is CASSGQISTYEQYF. Using reference TRBV19 and TRBJ2-7 for the parts outside the CDR3, the full variable domain is DGGITQSPKYLFRKEGQNVTLSCEQNLNHDAMYWYRQDPGQGLRLIYYSQIVNDFQKGDIAEGYSVSREKKESFPLTVTSAQKNPTAFYLCASSGQISTYEQYFGPGTRLTVT.

V usage is TRBV29-1 and J usage is TRBJ1-2, with 7 bases identical to TRBD1. V lost 3 bases to trimming and J lost 4 bases; unmatched junction nucleotides: 11. Per the germline V gene, CDR1 is SQVTM and CDR2 is ANQGSEA. This CDR3 has 15 residues. DNA for the CDR3: TGCAGCGTTGACCCCCAGCCGACAGGGCGCTATGGCTACACCTTC. Translating gives CSVDPQPTGRYGYTF.

The genes are TRBV25-1 and TRBJ2-2; D gene uncertain. The CDR3 spans 16 residues. Germline V gives CDR1 MGHDK, CDR2 SYGVNS. V dropped 6 bases and J dropped 1 base, with 15 bases sitting between them. The CDR3 sequence: CASSQPNPGNTGELFF. CDR3 coding DNA: TGTGCCAGCAGCCAGCCTAATCCGGGGAACACCGGGGAGCTGTTTTTT.

The chain combines TRBV28 with TRBJ1-1; D not certain. This CDR3 spans 14 amino acids. Trimming removed 5 bases from V and 2 bases from J, with 12 bases in between. Germline CDR1 reads MDHEN; CDR2 reads SYDVKM. The CDR3 DNA is TGTGCCAGCAGTGAAAGTACAGTTAACACTGAAGCTTTCTTT. Protein sequence: CASSESTVNTEAFF.

The chain recombines TRBV11-2 with TRBJ2-5; D might be TRBD2 (6 bases). The germline V gene has CDR1 SGHAT and CDR2 FQNNGV. Trimming cost V 3 bases and J 0 bases, with 11 bases left between them. This CDR3 region has 15 residues. The CDR3 here is CASSLTGDDQETQYF. In nucleotides, the CDR3 is TGTGCCAGCAGCTTGACGGGGGACGACCAAGAGACCCAGTACTTC. Together with reference TRBV11-2 and TRBJ2-5, the CDR3 gives the full variable domain: EAGVAQSPRYKIIEKRQSVAFWCNPISGHATLYWYQQILGQGPKLLIQFQNNGVVDDSQLPKDRFSAERLKGVDSTLKIQPAKLEDSAVYLCASSLTGDDQETQYFGPGTRLLVL.

The V and J genes are TRBV5-1 and TRBJ1-1, with 12 bases lining up with TRBD1. There are 16 residues in the CDR3. The J segment lost 4 bases and the V segment lost 5 bases, leaving 9 bases of the junction unmatched. Germline CDR1 is SGHRS and CDR2 is YFSETQ. This CDR3 is CASSRPGTGGGTEAFF. The CDR3 DNA sequence: TGCGCCAGCAGTCGACCCGGGACAGGGGGCGGCACTGAAGCTTTCTTT.

The chain is built from TRBV25-1 and TRBJ1-2; 7 positions agree with TRBD1. Trimming removed 3 bases from V and 2 bases from J; junction bases left unmatched: 6. Looked up from germline, CDR1 is MGHDK and CDR2 is SYGVNS. CDR3 length: 15 residues. The CDR3 protein is CASSDPGTVNYGYTF. CDR3 nucleotides: TGTGCCAGCAGTGATCCCGGGACAGTGAACTATGGCTACACCTTC.

This clone was seen ten or more times. The V call is TRBV5-1, the J call TRBJ1-3, with D unclear. Looked up from germline, CDR1 is SGHRS and CDR2 is YFSETQ. This CDR3 spans 12 amino acids. V was pared by 2 bases and J by 4 bases, with 4 bases between. CDR3 sequence reads: CASSFTGNTIYF. CDR3 bases: TGCGCCAGCAGCTTCACAGGAAACACCATATATTTT.

This rearrangement joins TRBV29-1 to TRBJ1-2; a possible D gene is TRBD1 (6 bases). The CDR3 has 12 residues. CDR1 and CDR2 (germline): SQVTM, ANQGSEA. The germline V and J ends were trimmed by 6 bases and 4 bases, with 12 bases remaining between them. DNA of the CDR3: TGCAGCGTCGGGCGGACAGTCTATGGCTACACCTTC. Protein: CSVGRTVYGYTF.

V is TRBV5-4 and J is TRBJ2-7; a possible D gene is TRBD1 (7 bases). CDR3 length: 19 amino acids. Germline V gene sequence: CDR1 SGHNT, CDR2 YYREEE (reference sequence). V lost 3 bases, J lost 7 bases, and 32 bases lay in between. Here the CDR3 reads CASSWGDSSTRGIGEEQYV. Here the CDR3 DNA reads TGTGCCAGCAGCTGGGGGGACAGTTCAACCCGGGGGATCGGAGAAGAGCAGTACGTC.

This rearrangement joins TRBV7-7 to TRBJ2-5, with 9 bases lining up with TRBD1. V was pared by 1 base and J by 7 bases, with 7 bases of the junction left unmatched. The CDR3 spans 15 residues. Per germline, CDR1 SSHAT and CDR2 FNYEAQ (reference sequence). CDR3 amino acids: CASSLGDRVDLTQYF. CDR3 sequence (DNA): TGTGCCAGCAGCTTAGGGGACAGGGTCGATTTGACCCAGTACTTC.

This chain links TRBV7-6 with TRBJ2-2; D perhaps matches TRBD2 (6 bases). The CDR3 has 14 residues. V was pared by 5 bases and J by 1 base, with 8 bases between. Germline CDR1 is SGHVS and CDR2 is FNYEAQ. The CDR3 DNA reads as TGTGCCAGCAGCGGTAGCGGGAACACCGGGGAGCTGTTTTTT. Residues: CASSGSGNTGELFF.

The chain recombines TRBV6-6 with TRBJ2-7, with D possibly TRBD2 on 5 matching bases. CDR1 and CDR2 (germline): MNHNY, SVGAGI (reference sequence). This CDR3 has 13 amino acids. Trimming left V 3 bases short and J 3 bases short, with 9 bases between. CDR3 loop: CASSYSRDYEQYV. For the CDR3, the DNA is TGTGCCAGCAGTTATTCCCGGGACTACGAGCAGTACGTC.

The gene calls are TRBV27 and TRBJ2-2, with a tentative D call TRBD2 (7 bases). CDR3 length equals 15 residues. V lost 3 bases, J lost 2 bases, and 10 bases lay in between. Germline loops: CDR1 MNHEY, CDR2 SMNVEV (reference sequence). The CDR3 bases are TGTGCCAGCAGTTTTGGCGGGGGCAACACCGGGGAGCTGTTTTTT. Its translation: CASSFGGGNTGELFF.

The chain is built from TRBV29-1 and TRBJ2-7, with D uncertain. The CDR3 runs 13 residues. Trimming cost V 5 bases and J 2 bases, with 13 bases left between them. Germline V gene lookup returns CDR1 SQVTM and CDR2 ANQGSEA. The CDR3 loop reads CSVLSAETYEQYF. The CDR3 nucleotides read TGCAGCGTTCTATCGGCGGAAACCTACGAGCAGTACTTC.

V gene TRBV2 combines with J gene TRBJ2-2; 9 nucleotides line up with TRBD1. Germline CDR1 reads SNHLY; CDR2 reads FYNNEI. V dropped 6 bases and J dropped 8; count of bases not matched to a gene: 7. The CDR3 contains 14 residues. The CDR3 coding sequence is TGTGCCAGCAGGGGAACAGGGGGCGCGGGGGAGCTGTTTTTT. This codes for CASRGTGGAGELFF. Based on the CDR3 plus reference TRBV2 and TRBJ2-2, the full variable domain is EPEVTQTPSHQVTQMGQEVILRCVPISNHLYFYWYRQILGQKVEFLVSFYNNEISEKSEIFDDQFSVERPDGSNFTLKIRSTKLEDSAMYFCASRGTGGAGELFFGEGSRLTVL.

The chain combines TRBV5-1 with TRBJ2-6; 7 bases are shared with TRBD1. J was trimmed by 0 bases and V by 0 bases; bases with no gene match: 9. CDR1 and CDR2 (germline): SGHRS, YFSETQ. CDR3 size: 19 residues. CDR3 sequence: CASSLALTGLGSGANVLTF. CDR3 coding DNA: TGCGCCAGCAGCTTGGCGCTGACAGGGTTAGGCTCTGGGGCCAACGTCCTGACTTTC.

This chain joins TRBV15 and TRBJ1-4, with D tentatively TRBD1 (5 bases). This CDR3 comprises 16 residues. Germline V gene lookup returns CDR1 LNHNV and CDR2 YYDKDF (reference sequence). Trimming removed 5 bases at V and 4 bases at J, with 17 bases between. The CDR3 nucleotides read TGTGCCACCAGCGGACTTGGGGAGGGGCTTAATGAAAAACTGTTTTTT. It specifies CATSGLGEGLNEKLFF.

A word on this clone: A junction end diverges from the germline sequence, so it may reflect a read error. The CDR3 coding sequence is TGTGCCAGCAGCTCTCCGGGACAGTTCCACTTC. Its protein is CASSSPGQFHF. The chain recombines TRBV7-2 with TRBJ2-5, with 7 positions matching TRBD1. Germline-derived CDR1 and CDR2 are SGHTA and FQGNSA. CDR3 length: 11 residues. The full variable domain, completed using reference TRBV7-2 and TRBJ2-5, is GAGVSQSPSNKVTEKGKDVELRCDPISGHTALYWYRQSLGQGLEFLIYFQGNSAPDKSGLPSDRFSAERTGGSVSTLTIQRTQQEDSAVYLCASSSPGQFHFGPGTRLLVL.

This clone was detected a few times. The V call is TRBV11-2, the J call TRBJ1-6; a weak D match, TRBD1 (5 bases). The CDR3 contains 15 residues. Germline V lookup: CDR1 SGHAT, CDR2 FQNNGV. Trimming removed 5 bases from V and 8 bases from J, with 16 bases in between. The CDR3 DNA follows: TGTGCCAGCAGCACCGTCCAGGGAAGAGATTCACCCCTCCACTTT. It is translated as CASSTVQGRDSPLHF. Drawing the rest from reference TRBV11-2 and TRBJ1-6, the complete variable domain is EAGVAQSPRYKIIEKRQSVAFWCNPISGHATLYWYQQILGQGPKLLIQFQNNGVVDDSQLPKDRFSAERLKGVDSTLKIQPAKLEDSAVYLCASSTVQGRDSPLHFGNGTRLTVT.

The V call is TRBV5-1, the J call TRBJ2-7; 7 nucleotides align to TRBD1. Germline V gene data show CDR1 as SGHRS and CDR2 as YFSETQ. Trimming cost V 4 bases and J 2 bases; bases outside gene matches: 6. This CDR3 contains 14 residues. Here the CDR3 reads CASSPRQGPYEQYF. Written as DNA, the CDR3 is TGCGCCAGCAGCCCCCGACAGGGTCCCTACGAGCAGTACTTC.

The genes are TRBV6-7 and TRBJ1-1; 7 bases are a match to TRBD1. TRBV6-7 falls under the ORF class, with uncertain function. J was trimmed by 0 bases and V by 11 bases; bases with no gene match: 9. The CDR3 runs 14 residues. CDR3 bases: TGTGCCTTCCACCGGACAGGCCTGAACACTGAAGCTTTCTTT. It yields the protein CAFHRTGLNTEAFF.

A note on this clone: Germline and junction disagree at one end, which may indicate a read error. This chain connects TRBV27 to TRBJ2-1; 11 positions agree with TRBD2. The germline gives CDR1 MNHEY, CDR2 SMNVEV (reference sequence). The CDR3 consists of 16 residues. DNA of the CDR3: TGTGCCAGCACTTTATGGGCTAGCGGGGGGTACAATGAGCAGTTCTTC. This translates into CASTLWASGGYNEQFF.

The chain combines TRBV29-1 with TRBJ1-1, with D tentatively TRBD1 (5 bases). Trimming took off 0 bases at V and 1 base at J, with 12 bases between the two ends. Germline V gene sequence: CDR1 SQVTM, CDR2 ANQGSEA. The CDR3 has 15 residues. CDR3 DNA: TGCAGCGTTGAAGATGTCCCCCAGGGGAACACTGAAGCTTTCTTT. Protein: CSVEDVPQGNTEAFF.

This chain connects TRBV7-9 to TRBJ2-2; 7 bases align to TRBD1. Germline lookup yields CDR1 SEHNR and CDR2 FQNEAQ (reference sequence). The CDR3 has 19 amino acids. J lost 0 bases, V lost 2 bases, and 12 bases had no gene match. CDR3 nucleotides: TGTGCCAGCAGCTTAATAAAGAGTGTAGACAGGGCGAACACCGGGGAGCTGTTTTTT. Its translation is CASSLIKSVDRANTGELFF.

The chain joins TRBV5-4 to TRBJ2-2; 7 bases are shared with TRBD2. The CDR3 runs 17 residues. With 7 bases clipped from V and 1 base from J, the junction kept 13 bases outside the gene matches. CDR1 is SGHNT and CDR2 is YYREEE in the germline V gene (reference sequence). The CDR3 spells CASYAGDGEKNTGELFF. The CDR3 DNA sequence: TGTGCCAGCTATGCGGGGGACGGAGAAAAGAACACCGGGGAGCTGTTTTTT. The whole variable domain, filled in from reference TRBV5-4 and TRBJ2-2, reads ETGVTQSPTHLIKTRGQQVTLRCSSQSGHNTVSWYQQALGQGPQFIFQYYREEENGRGNFPPRFSGLQFPNYSSELNVNALELDDSALYLCASYAGDGEKNTGELFFGEGSRLTVL.

This clone was seen only once. This chain joins TRBV2 and TRBJ1-1, with D hard to call. Germline assignment: CDR1 SNHLY and CDR2 FYNNEI. The CDR3 runs to 10 residues. Trimming cost V 8 bases and J 4 bases, with 5 bases left between them. The CDR3 region has the DNA TGTGCCAGCGGGAGCACTGAAGCTTTCTTT. This encodes CASGSTEAFF.

CDR3 nucleotide sequence: TGCGCCAGCAGCCAAGGAATGACTAGCGGGGGATCCATCTACTACGAGCAGTACTTC. Amino acid sequence: CASSQGMTSGGSIYYEQYF. The chain carries TRBV4-3 and TRBJ2-7; 12 bases map to TRBD2. This CDR3 has 19 amino acids. After removal of 1 base from V and 3 bases from J, the junction contained 13 bases not matched to a gene. The germline gives CDR1 LGHNA, CDR2 YSLEER.

The rearrangement uses TRBV4-1 and TRBJ1-4; D may be TRBD1 (6 bases). The CDR3 is made up of 16 amino acids. Germline values: CDR1 MGHRA, CDR2 YSYEKL. V was cut by 4 bases and J by 7 bases, with 19 bases left in between. CDR3 coding DNA: TGCGCCAGCAGCCTAGGACAGCGGATTGAGAGTGAAAAACTGTTTTTT. Protein: CASSLGQRIESEKLFF.